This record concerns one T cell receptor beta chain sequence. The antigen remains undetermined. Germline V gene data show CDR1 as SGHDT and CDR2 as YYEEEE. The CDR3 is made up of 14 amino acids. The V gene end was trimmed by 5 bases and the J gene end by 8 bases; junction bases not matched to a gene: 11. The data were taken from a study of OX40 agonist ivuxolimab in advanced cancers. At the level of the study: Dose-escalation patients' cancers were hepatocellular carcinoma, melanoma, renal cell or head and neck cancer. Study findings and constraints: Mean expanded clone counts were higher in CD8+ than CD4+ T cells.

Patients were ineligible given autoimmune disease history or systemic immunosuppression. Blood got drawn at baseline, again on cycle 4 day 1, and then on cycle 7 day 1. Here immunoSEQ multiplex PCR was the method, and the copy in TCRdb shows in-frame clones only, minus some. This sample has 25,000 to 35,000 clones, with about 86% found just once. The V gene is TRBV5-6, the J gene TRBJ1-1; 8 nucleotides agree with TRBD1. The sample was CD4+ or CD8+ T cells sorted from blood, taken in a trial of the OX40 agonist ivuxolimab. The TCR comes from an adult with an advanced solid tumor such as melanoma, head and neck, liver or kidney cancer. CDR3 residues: CASSQDREEMEAFF. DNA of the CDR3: TGTGCCAGCAGTCAGGACAGGGAAGAGATGGAAGCTTTCTTT.